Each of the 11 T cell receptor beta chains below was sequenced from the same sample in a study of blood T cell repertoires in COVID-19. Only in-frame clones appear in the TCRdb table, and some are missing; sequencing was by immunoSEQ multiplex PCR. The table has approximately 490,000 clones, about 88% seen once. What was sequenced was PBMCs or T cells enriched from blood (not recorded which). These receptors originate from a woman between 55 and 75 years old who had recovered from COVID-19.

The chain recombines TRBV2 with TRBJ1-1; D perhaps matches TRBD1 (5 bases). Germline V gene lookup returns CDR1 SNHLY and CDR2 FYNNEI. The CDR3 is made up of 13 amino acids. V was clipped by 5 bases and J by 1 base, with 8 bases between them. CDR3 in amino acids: CASSYRRNTEAFF. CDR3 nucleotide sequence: TGTGCCAGCAGTTACAGGAGGAACACTGAAGCTTTCTTT.

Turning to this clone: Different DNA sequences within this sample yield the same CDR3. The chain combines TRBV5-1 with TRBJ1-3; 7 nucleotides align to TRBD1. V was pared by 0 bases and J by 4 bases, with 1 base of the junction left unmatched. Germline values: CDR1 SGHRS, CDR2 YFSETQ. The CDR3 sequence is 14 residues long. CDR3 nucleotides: TGCGCCAGCAGCTTGGCAGGGGGAGGAAACACCATATATTTT. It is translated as CASSLAGGGNTIYF.

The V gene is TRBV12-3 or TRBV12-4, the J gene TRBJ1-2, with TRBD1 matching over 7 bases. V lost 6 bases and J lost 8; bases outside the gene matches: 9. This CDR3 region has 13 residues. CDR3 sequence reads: CASSSDRRIGYTF. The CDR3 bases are TGTGCCAGCAGCTCGGACAGGAGGATCGGCTACACCTTC.

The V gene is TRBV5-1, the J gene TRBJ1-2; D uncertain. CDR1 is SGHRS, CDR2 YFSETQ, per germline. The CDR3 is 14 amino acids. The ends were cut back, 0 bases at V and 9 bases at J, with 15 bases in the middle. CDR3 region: CASSLEGGPPRYTF. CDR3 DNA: TGCGCCAGCAGCTTGGAAGGAGGACCCCCTCGCTACACCTTC.

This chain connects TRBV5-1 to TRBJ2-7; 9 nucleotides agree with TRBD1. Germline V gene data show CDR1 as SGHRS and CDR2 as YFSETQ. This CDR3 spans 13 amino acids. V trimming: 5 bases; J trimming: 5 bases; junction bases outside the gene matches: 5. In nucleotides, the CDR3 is TGCGCCAGCAGTCCGGGACAGGGAAACGAGCAGTACTTC. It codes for CASSPGQGNEQYF. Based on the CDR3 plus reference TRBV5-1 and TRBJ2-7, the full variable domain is KAGVTQTPRYLIKTRGQQVTLSCSPISGHRSVSWYQQTPGQGLQFLFEYFSETQRNKGNFPGRFSGRQFSNSRSEMNVSTLELGDSALYLCASSPGQGNEQYFGPGTRLTVT.

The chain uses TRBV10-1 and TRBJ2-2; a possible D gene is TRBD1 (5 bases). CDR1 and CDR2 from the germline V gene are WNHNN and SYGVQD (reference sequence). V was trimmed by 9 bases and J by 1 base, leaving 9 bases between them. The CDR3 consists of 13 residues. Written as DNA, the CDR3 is TGCGCCAGTGGCAGGGAGAACACCGGGGAGCTGTTTTTT. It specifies CASGRENTGELFF.

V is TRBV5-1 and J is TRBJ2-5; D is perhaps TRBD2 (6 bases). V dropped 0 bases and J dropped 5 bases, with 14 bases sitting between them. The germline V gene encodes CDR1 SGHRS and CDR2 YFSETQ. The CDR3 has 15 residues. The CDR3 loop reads CASSLGGASLETQYF. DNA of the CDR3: TGCGCCAGCAGCTTGGGCGGGGCATCGCTGGAGACCCAGTACTTC.

The CDR3 coding sequence is TGCGCCAGCAGCTACGATGGACAGGGCCGAACTGAAGCTTTCTTT. Translation gives CASSYDGQGRTEAFF. The chain recombines TRBV5-1 with TRBJ1-1, with 8 nucleotides matching TRBD1. With 3 bases clipped from V and 5 bases from J, the junction kept 9 bases outside the gene matches. The CDR3 consists of 15 residues. Germline loops: CDR1 SGHRS, CDR2 YFSETQ.

CDR3 coding DNA: TGTGCCAGCAGCACCCCGACTCTGGCCTTATTCCTCCGTTACGAGCAGTACTTC. Its translation: CASSTPTLALFLRYEQYF. The chain links TRBV5-6 to TRBJ2-7; D gene unclear. The CDR3 length is 18 residues. Germline V gives CDR1 SGHDT, CDR2 YYEEEE. The V end was cut by 4 bases, the J end by 4 bases, with 27 bases between.

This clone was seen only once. The CDR3 nucleotides read TGTGCCAGCAGCCAAGAAGGGGACACCGGGGAGCTGTTTTTT. Translated, it gives CASSQEGDTGELFF. J is TRBJ2-2 and V is TRBV3-1 (or the pseudogene TRBV3-2), with TRBD1 as a possible D gene (5 bases). Trimming shortened V by 0 bases and J by 3 bases, and 5 bases separated the two germline ends. From germline, CDR1 is LGHDT and CDR2 YNNKEL (reference sequence). The CDR3 consists of 14 residues.

CDR3: CASSDGRRITEAFF. CDR3 sequence (DNA): TGTGCCAGCAGTGATGGCAGGAGGATCACTGAAGCTTTCTTT. This chain uses TRBV2 with TRBJ1-1; no reliable D call. Germline CDR1 and CDR2: SNHLY and FYNNEI. The CDR3 is made up of 14 amino acids. V shed 3 bases and J shed 4 bases, with 12 bases lying between them.